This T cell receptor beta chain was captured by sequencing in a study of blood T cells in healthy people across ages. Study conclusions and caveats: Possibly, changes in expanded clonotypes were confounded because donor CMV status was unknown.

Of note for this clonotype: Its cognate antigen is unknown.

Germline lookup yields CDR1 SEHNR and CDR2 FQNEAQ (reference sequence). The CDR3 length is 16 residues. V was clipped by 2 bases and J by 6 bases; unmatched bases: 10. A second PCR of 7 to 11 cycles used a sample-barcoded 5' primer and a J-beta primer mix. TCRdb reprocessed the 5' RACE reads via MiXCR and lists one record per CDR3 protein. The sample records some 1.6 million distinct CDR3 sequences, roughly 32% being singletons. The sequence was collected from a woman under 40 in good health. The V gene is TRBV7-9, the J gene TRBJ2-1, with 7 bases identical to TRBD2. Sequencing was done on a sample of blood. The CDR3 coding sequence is TGTGCCAGCAGCTTATGGAGGACTAGTCTGTCCAATGAGCAGTTCTTC. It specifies CASSLWRTSLSNEQFF.